The TCR beta chain described here comes from a study of blood T cells in healthy people across ages (dated by TCRdb to between 2014 and 2017). In terms of the full investigation: In model experiments, template switching captured about one uniquely barcoded TCR beta cDNA molecule for every two T cells. Four age groups were formed from the donors: young (average roughly 15 years), middle-aged (more than 35), aged (roughly 56) and long-lived (about 75). To avoid experimental bias, donors of different ages were spread randomly across the sequencing lanes. Two additional independent replicas of 1 million unique cDNA reads from the same blood draw were analyzed for two donors (one aged 18 to 29 and one aged 80 or older). Using deep sequencing normalized with unique cDNA molecular identifiers, the study measured how TCR beta repertoire diversity changes with age.

The roughly 38 donors, aged about 6 to 90 years, were systemically healthy Caucasian individuals from Russia. Each donor gave ten milliliters of peripheral blood, collected into EDTA-treated Vacutainer tubes. Ficoll-Paque density-gradient centrifugation was used to isolate PBMCs, with at least 6.5 million per sample. Trizol reagent was used to extract total RNA from PBMCs, with at least 6 micrograms per sample. Naive CD45RAhigh/CD27high T cell percentages were measured by flow cytometry on a PBMC aliquot from every donor. This clonotype appeared a single time. This clone's antigen is unknown. The record has no base qualities; no much larger clone is one base away. What the authors observed across the whole study: The CMV infection status of donors was not known, potentially confounding age-related changes in expanded clonotypes. The long-lived group showed more naive CD4+ T cells, fewer expanded clones and increased TCR diversity than the aged group, suggesting age selection. Observed TCR beta diversity per million T cells fell roughly linearly with age, and a significant reduction was already apparent by age roughly 40. Because profiling used bulk unsorted PBMCs, naive and antigen-experienced compartments could not be compared conclusively. There was a strong correlation between observed TCR beta diversity and the percentage of naive T cells measured by flow cytometry. Estimates of total diversity from one million sequenced T cells were regarded as lower bounds and underestimates.

The library relied on 5' RACE. Instrument used: Illumina HiSeq 2500. A second PCR of about 6 to 12 cycles was run with a J-beta primer mix and a sample-barcoded 5' primer. Each TCR beta cDNA molecule received a unique molecular identifier from a template-switch 5' adaptor carrying 12 random nucleotides. Each sample yielded at least 3 million CDR3-containing paired-end reads. All of the RNA was converted into first-strand cDNA using the Mint cDNA synthesis kit, with a TRBC-specific oligonucleotide serving as the primer. After uracil-DNA glycosylase treatment, a first 18-cycle PCR used universal primers M1SS and BC2_uni_R on all cDNA. On the authors' methods: For normalization, 1 million high-quality reads, each with a distinct molecular identifier, were randomly selected from each sample. Instead of being binned into consensus sequences, reads with shared molecular identifiers were discarded. CDR3 identification, clonotype clustering and error correction used MiTCR with a Q25 quality threshold and the strictest error-elimination algorithm. A nonparametric unseen species model with Euler transformation was used to estimate a lower bound on total TCR beta diversity. TCRdb reworked the public reads: Q25 trimming with fastp, MiXCR clone assembly, productive beta chains retained. Each CDR3 protein appears once, grouped with its most common genes and DNA. These V and J calls rely on TCRdb rather than the paper's analysis. The sample profile shows hundreds of thousands of distinct CDR3 sequences; more than 50% of them were found once. The ten largest clones capture more than 25% of the sample.

Including the terminal cysteine and phenylalanine, the CDR3 comprises 14 residues. Only the CDR3 part of the read is kept: 42 bases, read in frame from the first base. The V and J ends are trimmed by 9 bases and 0 bases, leaving 11 bases between them. CDR1 and CDR2 (SNHLY, FYNNEI) derive from the germline V gene. The sample was blood. The clonotype originates from a middle-aged man in good health. The V and J genes are TRBV2 and TRBJ2-2; no D gene can be assigned with confidence. The nucleotide sequence is TGTGCCAGTGACTTAAAGGCGAACACCGGGGAGCTGTTTTTT. Translated, this is CASDLKANTGELFF.